Detailed here is one TCR beta chain. The junction had 12 bases not matched to a gene; V was cut back by 6 bases and J by 4 bases. The germline V gene encodes CDR1 MGHRA and CDR2 YSYEKL. The CDR3 has 15 amino acids. The data were obtained in a study of technical replicates of blood from a handful of donors. Sequencing was performed with immunoSEQ multiplex PCR; in TCRdb, only in-frame clones are kept and a portion is missing. The repertoire holds 70,000 to 90,000 clones, with around nine tenths as singletons. This sequence originates from a human donor in good health. The rearrangement joins TRBV4-1 to TRBJ2-7, with 7 bases lining up with TRBD2. The sequencing sample was made of T cells isolated from PBMCs. DNA of the CDR3: TGCGCCAGCAGTCGTAACTCGCGGGAGCGGTACGAGCAGTACTTC. Amino acids: CASSRNSRERYEQYF.